This T cell receptor beta chain was identified in a study of patients and donors after allogeneic stem cell transplantation. The CDR3 runs 16 residues. Germline V gene data show CDR1 as SGHDT and CDR2 as YYEEEE. V shed 1 base, J shed 7 bases, and the junction held 14 bases outside the gene matches. TCRdb re-called the RT-PCR reads through MiXCR, storing one row per CDR3 protein. The sample consists of roughly 880,000 distinct CDR3 sequences, approximately 18% of them appearing once. Specimen: blood, either unsorted or a sorted T cell fraction (not recorded which). This sequence joins TRBV5-6 and TRBJ2-7; TRBD2 agrees at 7 bases. The TCR originated in a human donor who was either an allogeneic HSCT recipient or a stem cell or donor lymphocyte infusion donor (not recorded which). It is not recorded whose cells these are; they may come from a transplant donor. The CDR3, as DNA: TGTGCCAGCAGCTTGTGGGGAATGCGGGAGCTGGGGGAGCAGTACTTC. Translating it yields CASSLWGMRELGEQYF.